What follows are 18 T cell receptor beta chains derived from one specimen sequenced in a study of T cells in Graves' hyperthyroidism and ophthalmopathy. Amplification yielded TCR beta CDR3 regions, with RNA transcripts as the source. In the first-round RT-PCR of the TCR CDR3, the HTBI primer set was used. Each CDR3 protein is one row after TCRdb ran MiXCR on the multiplex PCR reads. The profile shows 410,000 or so distinct CDR3 sequences, approximately 15% of them singletons. Sequences were obtained from blood. These receptors originate from a man aged 18-30 years with Graves' ophthalmopathy.

This clonotype was seen more than once but under ten times. This sequence joins TRBV12-3 or TRBV12-4 and TRBJ1-6, with 8 bases aligning to TRBD1. V shed 5 bases and J 11 bases; nucleotides not matched to a gene: 11. The CDR3 length is 15 residues. CDR3 nucleotides: TGTGCCAGCAGTGAGGGGCCTGACAGGGGTGCACCCCTCCACTTT. This translates into CASSEGPDRGAPLHF.

This clonotype was counted only a few times. This chain connects TRBV27 to TRBJ2-1; D is unclear. The CDR3 is 15 amino acids. The V gene lost 2 bases and the J gene lost 2 bases, with 10 bases spanning the gap. The germline V gene encodes CDR1 MNHEY and CDR2 SMNVEV (reference sequence). The CDR3: CASSLGVPPYNEQFF. The CDR3 coding sequence is TGTGCCAGCAGTTTAGGGGTCCCTCCCTACAATGAGCAGTTCTTC.

This clonotype was picked up many times. J is TRBJ1-2 and V is TRBV10-3; 11 positions agree with TRBD1. V was pared by 4 bases and J by 4 bases, with 2 bases of the junction left unmatched. Germline CDR1 ENHRY, CDR2 SYGVKD. CDR3 length: 14 amino acids. The CDR3 sequence: CAISGDRGIYGYTF. CDR3 bases: TGTGCCATCAGTGGGGACAGGGGGATCTATGGCTACACCTTC.

This clonotype was recorded at least ten times. CDR3 in DNA: TGTGCCAGCAGTCTACAGGGGGTTAGCGCAGATACGCAGTATTTT. Translation gives CASSLQGVSADTQYF. V is TRBV6-1 and J is TRBJ2-3; 8 bases align to TRBD1. Trimming removed 5 bases from V and 4 bases from J; junction bases left unmatched: 8. Germline V lookup: CDR1 MNHNS, CDR2 SASEGT. The CDR3 is 15 amino acids.

This clonotype was seen repeatedly, ten times or more. The chain couples TRBV6-5 to TRBJ1-1; D unclear. Trimming took off 0 bases at V and 4 bases at J, with 9 bases between the two ends. The CDR3 loop spans 14 amino acids. Per germline, CDR1 MNHEY and CDR2 SVGAGI. The CDR3 region is CASSYSGSGTEAFF. The CDR3, as DNA: TGTGCCAGCAGTTACTCAGGGTCGGGCACTGAAGCTTTCTTT.

This clonotype was recorded at least ten times. The CDR3 sequence: CATSPTVVNYGYTF. CDR3 bases: TGTGCCACCAGCCCCACGGTGGTTAACTATGGCTACACCTTC. V usage is TRBV15 and J usage is TRBJ1-2, with D uncertain. CDR3 length equals 14 residues. From germline, CDR1 is LNHNV and CDR2 YYDKDF (reference sequence). Trimming cost V 5 bases and J 1 base, with 11 bases left between them.

The chain uses TRBV4-1 and TRBJ2-7; 11 nucleotides align to TRBD2. Germline V gene data show CDR1 as MGHRA and CDR2 as YSYEKL. Trimming cost V 6 bases and J 4 bases; bases outside gene matches: 11. The CDR3 spans 16 residues. CDR3 coding DNA: TGCGCCAGCAGTCTCTTGCAACTAGCGGGGGTTTACGAGCAGTACTTC. Its translation: CASSLLQLAGVYEQYF.

This clonotype was counted at least ten times. The CDR3 is CATSTPGLVAYNEQFF. The CDR3 DNA is TGTGCCACCAGTACTCCGGGACTAGTGGCCTACAATGAGCAGTTCTTC. V and J are TRBV24-1 and TRBJ2-1, with TRBD2 identical over 8 bases. V gave up 6 bases and J gave up 2 bases; unmatched junction bases: 8. CDR1 and CDR2 (germline): KGHDR, SFDVKD. This CDR3 is built from 16 residues.

The rearrangement joins TRBV7-3 to TRBJ2-1; 8 bases are shared with TRBD2. CDR3 length: 16 amino acids. With V trimmed by 0 bases and J by 5 bases, 6 bases remained unmatched. Germline V gene data show CDR1 as SGHTA and CDR2 as FQGTGA. The DNA for the CDR3 is TGTGCCAGCAGCTTAACGGGGACGGGACTAGACAATGAGCAGTTCTTC. It encodes CASSLTGTGLDNEQFF.

This clonotype was observed a few times. The gene calls are TRBV29-1 and TRBJ1-2, with D perhaps matching TRBD1 (6 bases). The germline gives CDR1 SQVTM, CDR2 ANQGSEA. The V end lost 4 bases, the J end lost 3 bases, and 15 bases lay between the germline ends. CDR3 size: 14 residues. CDR3 in amino acids: CSVVVARGDYGYTF. The CDR3, as DNA: TGCAGCGTTGTCGTGGCCAGGGGAGACTATGGCTACACCTTC.

The chain combines TRBV11-2 with TRBJ2-7, with a possible D match to TRBD1 (6 bases). CDR1 and CDR2 from the germline V gene are SGHAT and FQNNGV. This CDR3 is built from 13 residues. Between the trimmed V and J ends, which lost 1 base and 5 bases, there was a span of 9 bases. CDR3 sequence (DNA): TGTGCCAGCAGCTTAGGAGGGGGAAACGAGCAGTACTTC. It is translated as CASSLGGGNEQYF.

Comments on this clonotype: The conserved phenylalanine or tryptophan is not found at the CDR3 terminus, so this likely reflects a read error. The limits of the CDR3 on the DNA are not certain, so only TCRdb's listed CDR3 is given. The chain has TRBV11-2 and TRBJ2-5. The germline V gene encodes CDR1 SGHAT and CDR2 FQNNGV. The CDR3 region is 12 residues in length, termini included. The CDR3 loop reads CASSWDRETQHL.

The table lists this clonotype with many counts. The J gene is TRBJ1-1, the V gene TRBV6-1, with D perhaps matching TRBD1 (6 bases). There are 13 residues in the CDR3. Per germline, CDR1 MNHNS and CDR2 SASEGT. The V gene lost 1 base and the J gene lost 4 bases, with 7 bases spanning the gap. Written as DNA, the CDR3 is TGTGCCAGCAGTGAAGTACAGGGCACTGAAGCTTTCTTT. It translates to CASSEVQGTEAFF.

The chain couples TRBV4-1 to TRBJ2-7; the match to TRBD1 covers 9 bases. Germline V gene data show CDR1 as MGHRA and CDR2 as YSYEKL. This CDR3 region has 15 residues. J lost 3 bases, V lost 5 bases, and 8 bases had no gene match. CDR3 protein: CASSEAGTGSYEQYF. The DNA of the CDR3 is TGCGCCAGCAGCGAAGCCGGGACAGGGAGCTACGAGCAGTACTTC.

This clonotype was recorded once. The chain has TRBV5-5 and TRBJ2-7; D is possibly TRBD1 (6 bases). Deletions cut 4 bases from V and 2 bases from J, with 13 bases between. This CDR3 spans 14 amino acids. Germline CDR1 is SGHKS and CDR2 is YYEKEE (reference sequence). The CDR3 region is CASSEQTGPYEQYF. The CDR3 DNA reads TGTGCCAGCAGCGAGCAGACAGGTCCCTACGAGCAGTACTTC.

In this sample, this clonotype turned up a few times. V gene TRBV5-1 combines with J gene TRBJ2-6; 9 bases are a match to TRBD1. From germline, CDR1 is SGHRS and CDR2 YFSETQ. The CDR3 runs to 17 residues. V was pared by 4 bases and J by 0 bases, with 5 bases of the junction left unmatched. The CDR3 DNA is TGCGCCAGCAGCCGGACAGGGGACAACTCTGGGGCCAACGTCCTGACTTTC. Protein: CASSRTGDNSGANVLTF.

This clonotype came up a few times. A junction boundary mismatches the germline segment, possibly from a read error. V is TRBV10-3 and J is TRBJ2-5; 11 bases are a match to TRBD2. The CDR3 is made up of 16 amino acids. Looked up from germline, CDR1 is ENHRY and CDR2 is SYGVKD. The CDR3 spells CASSYTSGGYQETQYF. For the CDR3, the DNA is TGTGCCAGCAGTTATACTAGCGGGGGTTACCAAGAGACCCAGTACTTC.

This chain joins TRBV6-4 and TRBJ1-2; D is unclear. V lost 4 bases to trimming and J lost 7 bases, with 10 bases between them. This CDR3 contains 12 residues. Germline assignment: CDR1 MRHNA and CDR2 SNTAGT. This CDR3 is CASSGGVGGYTF. The DNA of the CDR3 is TGTGCCAGCAGTGGGGGAGTGGGTGGCTACACCTTC.